Described below is a single T cell receptor (beta chain) sequence and its context. CDR3 length equals 13 residues. V was cut by 6 bases and J by 4 bases, with 10 bases left in between. Per the germline V gene, CDR1 is SGHNT and CDR2 is YENEEA. The data were obtained in a study of blood T cell repertoires in COVID-19. Study-wide background: COVID-19 samples collected from the United States, Italy and Spain covered acute and convalescent phases. T cells, B-cell-depleted T cells, or PBMCs provided the cDNA or gDNA that served as material.

This study enrolled people aged about 18 to 90 from around 26 US geographic areas. Generated by immunoSEQ multiplex PCR, the TCRdb table keeps only in-frame clones and is missing some. The table includes over 200,000 clones, roughly 87% detected once. The source material was PBMCs or T cells enriched from blood (not recorded which). This sequence joins TRBV11-3 and TRBJ1-5, with D maybe TRBD1 (5 bases). The sequence derives from a man younger than 35 with acute COVID-19. The CDR3 spells CASSPDRNQPQHF. In DNA, the CDR3 is TGTGCCAGCAGTCCAGACAGAAATCAGCCCCAGCATTTT.